This entry is about one TCR beta chain. The antigen is undetermined. This record comes from a study of cytomegalovirus exposure and HLA in healthy donors. Study-wide context: The 130 or so validation repertoires, a later analysis reported, used the same platform as the roughly 660 repertoires from the first cohort. Study-level results: It was reportedly the case that the classifier diagnosed cytomegalovirus status with high specificity and sensitivity. In the approximately 120 validation repertoires, a later analysis found that first-cohort TCR clusters tended to co-occur.

While the first cohort had 600 to 800 subjects, the donors belonged to the separate validation cohort of over a hundred subjects. Repertoires were generated with immunoSEQ multiplex PCR, while TCRdb's copy carries only in-frame clones and drops some. Of 150,000 to 200,000 clones detected, less than 90% appear once; the ten largest clones hold 9.5% to 13%. Sequencing was performed on PBMCs. The TCR sequence derives from a man aged 30 to 45 in good health and CMV-seropositive.

The CDR3 sequence: CASRGGGRSYTQYF. The CDR3 nucleotides read TGTGCCAGCAGGGGGGGTGGGAGAAGCTATACGCAGTATTTT. V usage is TRBV6-4 and J usage is TRBJ2-3; D is perhaps TRBD2 (6 bases). V shed 6 bases and J shed 7 bases, with 17 bases lying between them. Germline lookup yields CDR1 MRHNA and CDR2 SNTAGT. This CDR3 has 14 residues.